The rows below give T cell receptor beta chains drawn from one sample of a study of shared clonotypes between healthy human individuals. Generated by immunoSEQ multiplex PCR, the TCRdb table keeps only in-frame clones and is missing some. The sample comprises around 1.6 million clones, 98% of which are singletons, and about 0.45% rests with the top ten. Source material: naive CD4+ T cells sorted from blood. Every receptor here comes from a man aged 30 to 39 in good health. Both conserved end residues are part of each CDR3. Fields, in order: V gene, J gene, clone size, D gene, CDR3 DNA, CDR3 protein. A D gene is named only where the DNA matches it firmly. Clone size is given for some rows only: seen once, a few or many times, or a class if the clone is expanded.

TRBV5-1	TRBJ2-7	.	.	TGCGCCAGCAGCCCGACAGGAGAGGGGGGGAACGAGCAGTACTTC	CASSPTGEGGNEQYF
TRBV12-5	TRBJ1-2	once	.	TGTGCTAGTGGTTTGGTTGATGGGTTAGCGAACTATGGCTACACCTTC	CASGLVDGLANYGYTF
TRBV7-8	TRBJ2-2	.	TRBD2	TGTGCCAGCAGCCCTACAGCGGGAGGTGGAGGCGGGGAGCTGTTTTTT	CASSPTAGGGGGELFF
TRBV29-1	TRBJ1-1	many	.	TGCAGCGTTGACCGGGGATTGAACACTGAAGCTTTCTTT	CSVDRGLNTEAFF
TRBV27	TRBJ1-5	.	TRBD1	TGTGCCAGCAGTGGTTTGGGACAGGGTTTGTATCAGCCCCAGCATTTT	CASSGLGQGLYQPQHF
TRBV6-1	TRBJ1-2	.	TRBD1	TGTGCCAGCAGTGTAACAGGGGAGAGCTATGGCTACACCTTC	CASSVTGESYGYTF
TRBV9	TRBJ2-3	.	TRBD2	TGTGCCAGCAGCCCGACTAGCGGGACGTCCGCAGATACGCAGTATTTT	CASSPTSGTSADTQYF
TRBV7-8	TRBJ1-1	.	.	TGTGCCAGCAGCTTATTTCAGTTGAACACTGAAGCTTTCTTT	CASSLFQLNTEAFF
TRBV27	TRBJ1-5	.	.	TGTGCCAGCAGGGACTCGGGGCCTTATCAGCCCCAGCATTTT	CASRDSGPYQPQHF
TRBV4-2	TRBJ2-1	.	TRBD2	TGTGCCAGCAGCCAAGGTGCACGGCGGGAGGTGTACAATGAGCAGTTCTTC	CASSQGARREVYNEQFF
TRBV19	TRBJ1-5	.	.	TGTGCCAGTAGTATCGGACACTATAGCAATCAGCCCCAGCATTTT	CASSIGHYSNQPQHF
TRBV2	TRBJ2-3	.	.	TGTGCCAGCAGTCTTGCAGGAACAGATACGCAGTATTTT	CASSLAGTDTQYF
TRBV5-1	TRBJ2-7	once	.	TGCGCCAGCAGCTCCCTAGGAGCCACGGGGGGCGGCGAGCAGTACTTC	CASSSLGATGGGEQYF
TRBV5-5	TRBJ2-1	once	.	TGTGCCAGCAACAGGGTTATGGATGAGCAGTTCTTC	CASNRVMDEQFF
TRBV9	TRBJ2-5	.	.	TGTGCCAGCAGCGCAGACCCCGGGACAAAAGAGACCCAGTACTTC	CASSADPGTKETQYF
TRBV6-1	TRBJ1-2	.	TRBD1	TGTGCCAGCAGTTGGAAAGGGGGACAGGGAGGCTACACCTTC	CASSWKGGQGGYTF
TRBV6-5	TRBJ1-5	.	TRBD1	TGTGCCAGCAGTTCGACAGGGAGCAATCAGCCCCAGCATTTT	CASSSTGSNQPQHF
TRBV6-1	TRBJ1-3	.	TRBD1	TGTGCCAGCAGTGAATACAGGGGCTCTGGAAACACCATATATTTT	CASSEYRGSGNTIYF
TRBV14	TRBJ2-5	.	.	TGTGCCAGCAGCCAAGAGCTTACAGGTGTGGGAGAGACCCAGTACTTC	CASSQELTGVGETQYF
TRBV19	TRBJ2-6	.	TRBD1	TGTGCCAGTAGTATTAGTTCACAGGGGGGCTCTGGGGCCAACGTCCTGACTTTC	CASSISSQGGSGANVLTF
TRBV27	TRBJ2-1	.	TRBD2	TGTGCCAGCAGAGTGATCCTACTAGCGGGAGGGCCGAGGGGAATAAACAATGAGCAGTTCTTC	CASRVILLAGGPRGINNEQFF
TRBV7-2	TRBJ2-3	once	TRBD2	TGTGCCAGCAGCTTCCAGGGGACTAGCAGGGCAGATACGCAGTATTTT	CASSFQGTSRADTQYF
TRBV4-2	TRBJ2-3	.	TRBD1	TGTGCCAGCAGCCTGTCTCGAGTGGGACAGCAAGATACGCAGTATTTT	CASSLSRVGQQDTQYF
TRBV28	TRBJ1-5	once	TRBD1	TGTGCCAGCAGGGTCGGGGACAGAAGCAATCAGCCCCAGCATTTT	CASRVGDRSNQPQHF
TRBV15	TRBJ2-2	.	TRBD2	TGTGCCACCAGCAGAGTCAGCGGGAGAGGGACCGGGGAGCTGTTTTTT	CATSRVSGRGTGELFF
TRBV13	TRBJ2-5	.	.	TGTGCCAGCAGCTTAACGGGGGAAGTCAAAGAGACCCAGTACTTC	CASSLTGEVKETQYF
TRBV6-1	TRBJ1-5	.	.	TGTGCCAGCAGTGATTTTGGGGGTGGAGGGAGCAATCAGCCCCAGCATTTT	CASSDFGGGGSNQPQHF
TRBV28	TRBJ2-7	.	.	TGTGCCAGCAGTTTCTTACAACATGGCGAGCAGTACTTC	CASSFLQHGEQYF
TRBV2	TRBJ2-7	.	.	TGTGCCAGCACAGCGAGCTCCTACGAGCAGTACTTC	CASTASSYEQYF
TRBV7-2	TRBJ2-7	.	.	TGTGCCAGCAGCTTCGGGACGGGTACCTACGAGCAGTACTTC	CASSFGTGTYEQYF
TRBV19	TRBJ2-1	.	.	TGTGCCAGTAGGGGCGGAGTCCCTCCCAGCTCCTACAATGAGCAGTTCTTC	CASRGGVPPSSYNEQFF
TRBV6-4	TRBJ2-7	.	TRBD2	TGTGCCAGCAGTTTACTAGCGGGATCCTACTACGAGCAGTACTTC	CASSLLAGSYYEQYF
TRBV7-6	TRBJ1-2	.	.	TGTGCCAGCCGCGAAGGATCCGACTATGGCTACACCTTC	CASREGSDYGYTF
TRBV6-5	TRBJ2-1	.	.	TGTGCCAGCAGTTCCCCGACAGGACTCACCTACAATGAGCAGTTCTTC	CASSSPTGLTYNEQFF
TRBV6-1	TRBJ2-7	.	TRBD1	TGTGCCAGTGCTTTGACAGGGGGCTCCTACGAGCAGTACTTC	CASALTGGSYEQYF
TRBV6-5	TRBJ2-3	.	.	TGTGCCAGCAGCCATCACGGTGCGCAGTATTTT	CASSHHGAQYF
TRBV5-4	TRBJ2-6	.	.	TGTGCCAGCAGTAATGGGCCCCCTCGCTCTGGGGCCAACGTCCTGACTTTC	CASSNGPPRSGANVLTF
TRBV28	TRBJ2-7	.	.	TGTGCCAGCAGTTCCCCCTCGCGGAACTACGAGCAGTACTTC	CASSSPSRNYEQYF
TRBV14	TRBJ2-5	.	.	TGTGCCAGCAGCCAAGATGACAATCAAGAGACCCAGTACTTC	CASSQDDNQETQYF